A single sample is the source of the 22 T cell receptor beta chains below, sequenced in a study of PD-1 blockade in classical Hodgkin lymphoma. The method was immunoSEQ multiplex PCR; TCRdb's version includes in-frame clones alone and lacks a portion of them. The sample holds some 90,000 clones, roughly 78% seen once. The time point denotes: cycle 4 day 1 (C4D1), after five to seven weeks of nivolumab. Every single patient, without exception, relapsed after autologous stem cell transplantation, and brentuximab vedotin exposure varied. Sequences were derived from peripheral blood mononuclear cells (PBMCs), sampled before the fourth cycle of nivolumab. The source is a human donor with classical Hodgkin lymphoma.

This clone was seen only a few times. The CDR3 sequence is CASSLDNRGAYGYTF. The DNA for the CDR3 is TGTGCCAGCAGCTTGGATAACAGGGGCGCTTATGGCTACACCTTC. J is TRBJ1-2 and V is TRBV7-3, with 7 nucleotides matching TRBD1. Germline CDR1 reads SGHTA; CDR2 reads FQGTGA. V was clipped by 3 bases and J by 5 bases; unmatched bases: 9. The length of the CDR3 is 15 residues.

V is TRBV10-3 and J is TRBJ1-4, with D perhaps TRBD1 (6 bases). CDR1 and CDR2 (germline): ENHRY, SYGVKD. CDR3 length: 16 amino acids. The V end lost 5 bases, the J end lost 0 bases, and 13 bases lay between the germline ends. The CDR3 nucleotides read TGTGCCATCAGTCGGGGGGGCCACACAACTAATGAAAAACTGTTTTTT. It is translated as CAISRGGHTTNEKLFF.

This clone was recorded a few times. This chain connects TRBV19 to TRBJ2-5; no definite D call. The CDR3 has 12 residues. The germline V gene encodes CDR1 LNHDA and CDR2 SQIVND (reference sequence). V was pared by 1 base and J by 4 bases, with 4 bases between. The CDR3 coding sequence is TGTGCCAGTAGTATAGCGTCAGAGACCCAGTACTTC. This sequence encodes CASSIASETQYF.

CDR3 sequence (DNA): TGTGCCAGTACCCCACAGGGGGGAGGGCAAGAGACCCAGTACTTC. Translated, it gives CASTPQGGGQETQYF. The rearrangement links TRBV19 to TRBJ2-5, with D perhaps TRBD1 (8 bases). The CDR3 has 15 amino acids. Germline lookup yields CDR1 LNHDA and CDR2 SQIVND (reference sequence). V lost 7 bases and J 2 bases, leaving 17 bases between the germline ends.

The V gene is TRBV5-1, the J gene TRBJ2-7; a weak D match, TRBD2 (6 bases). Germline-derived CDR1 and CDR2 are SGHRS and YFSETQ. The V and J ends lost 6 bases and 2 bases respectively, with 15 bases between them. This CDR3 spans 14 amino acids. The DNA of the CDR3 is TGCGCCAGCACGGGGGAAGAGGGAACCTACGAGCAGTACTTC. It yields the protein CASTGEEGTYEQYF.

The chain is built from TRBV28 and TRBJ1-2; the D is unclear. Trimming stripped 3 bases from V and 6 bases from J, with 8 bases between. Per the germline V gene, CDR1 is MDHEN and CDR2 is SYDVKM. The CDR3 runs 12 residues. The CDR3 DNA sequence: TGTGCCAGCAGTTTGTCGGGGAATGGCTACACCTTC. The encoded protein is CASSLSGNGYTF.

The chain has TRBV2 and TRBJ2-7; D not certain. The germline V gene has CDR1 SNHLY and CDR2 FYNNEI. Between the trimmed V and J ends, which lost 5 bases and 0 bases, there was a span of 5 bases. This CDR3 is built from 12 residues. CDR3 coding DNA: TGTGCCAGCAGTTATAGCTCCTACGAGCAGTACTTC. This translates into CASSYSSYEQYF.

The J gene is TRBJ1-1, the V gene TRBV9; D may be TRBD1 (6 bases). Trimming removed 0 bases at V and 4 bases at J, with 22 bases between. Per germline, CDR1 SGDLS and CDR2 YYNGEE. The CDR3 length is 18 residues. For the CDR3, the DNA is TGTGCCAGCAGCGTAGTGCCCCCGGGGGGCGGTTGGGGCACTGAAGCTTTCTTT. Protein product: CASSVVPPGGGWGTEAFF.

CDR3 sequence reads: CASSIRDGGYEQYF. Written as DNA, the CDR3 is TGTGCCAGTAGTATAAGGGACGGAGGCTACGAGCAGTACTTC. The J gene is TRBJ2-7, the V gene TRBV19; either TRBD1 or TRBD2 may fit D (5 bases each). This CDR3 is 14 amino acids long. From germline, CDR1 is LNHDA and CDR2 SQIVND (reference sequence). Trimming removed 2 bases from V and 3 bases from J, with 11 bases in between.

This clone was seen a few times. This rearrangement joins TRBV29-1 to TRBJ1-2, with D possibly TRBD1 on 5 matching bases. Germline lookup yields CDR1 SQVTM and CDR2 ANQGSEA. This CDR3 has 15 amino acids. Trimming left V 1 base short and J 1 base short, with 13 bases between. In DNA form, the CDR3 reads TGCAGCGTTGAAGGGGGGAGATCCTATAACTATGGCTACACCTTC. Its protein product is CSVEGGRSYNYGYTF.

The V gene is TRBV10-3, the J gene TRBJ1-3; the D is unclear. This CDR3 has 14 amino acids. Germline V CDR1 and CDR2: ENHRY, SYGVKD. The ends were cut back, 6 bases at V and 0 bases at J, with 9 bases in the middle. The CDR3 sequence is CAIRPQYSGNTIYF. For the CDR3, the DNA is TGTGCCATCAGGCCACAGTACTCTGGAAACACCATATATTTT.

V gene TRBV5-1 combines with J gene TRBJ1-1, with D perhaps matching TRBD1 (6 bases). Trimming cost V 2 bases and J 0 bases, with 8 bases left between them. The CDR3 has 14 amino acids. Germline lookup yields CDR1 SGHRS and CDR2 YFSETQ. The CDR3 region is CASSLGQMNTEAFF. The DNA of the CDR3 is TGCGCCAGCAGCTTAGGACAGATGAACACTGAAGCTTTCTTT.

The chain uses TRBV11-3 and TRBJ2-1; 9 bases are shared with TRBD1. Germline V lookup: CDR1 SGHNT, CDR2 YENEEA. This CDR3 comprises 15 residues. Germline trimming cut 5 bases from V and 7 bases from J; bases unmatched to any gene: 9. The CDR3 sequence is CASSPGTGIGNEQFF. CDR3 nucleotide sequence: TGTGCCAGCAGCCCCGGGACAGGGATTGGGAATGAGCAGTTCTTC.

The chain is built from TRBV7-2 and TRBJ2-1; 9 bases are a match to TRBD1. V shed 7 bases and J 2 bases; nucleotides not matched to a gene: 6. This CDR3 has 15 amino acids. Germline values: CDR1 SGHTA, CDR2 FQGNSA. The DNA for the CDR3 is TGTGCCAGCAAGGGACAGGGTGGGACCTACAATGAGCAGTTCTTC. It is translated as CASKGQGGTYNEQFF.

The CDR3 DNA reads TGTGCCAGCAGCCCCCCCGGGACTAGCGGGAGGAGTGAGCAGTTCTTC. The encoded protein is CASSPPGTSGRSEQFF. V gene TRBV7-3 combines with J gene TRBJ2-1, with 15 bases aligning to TRBD2. CDR1 SGHTA and CDR2 FQGTGA come from the germline V gene. V trimming: 5 bases; J trimming: 9 bases; junction bases outside the gene matches: 8. The length of the CDR3 is 16 residues.

The table lists this clone with a few counts. This sequence joins TRBV7-2 and TRBJ2-3, with TRBD2 matching 11 bases. Germline CDR1 SGHTA, CDR2 FQGNSA. This CDR3 is 18 amino acids long. V lost 6 bases and J lost 1; bases outside the gene matches: 12. CDR3 residues: CASSYPGLAAPGTDTQYF. As DNA, the CDR3 is TGTGCCAGCAGTTATCCGGGACTAGCGGCTCCGGGCACAGATACGCAGTATTTT.

This chain connects TRBV6-5 to TRBJ2-5; 8 bases fit TRBD1. Germline values: CDR1 MNHEY, CDR2 SVGAGI. The ends lost 0 bases at V and 7 bases at J; junction bases unmatched: 4. This CDR3 is built from 14 residues. CDR3: CASSYSKTGATQYF. CDR3 bases: TGTGCCAGCAGTTACTCGAAGACAGGGGCGACCCAGTACTTC.

The CDR3 bases are TGCGCCAGCAGCTTGTGGTCCAGGACAGGGGGGAGTAGGAATACGCAGTATTTT. Translation gives CASSLWSRTGGSRNTQYF. The V call is TRBV5-1, the J call TRBJ2-3; 10 bases agree with TRBD1. The germline CDR1 and CDR2 sequences are SGHRS and YFSETQ. Trimming at V came to 1 base and at J to 7 bases, leaving 15 bases not matched to a gene. There are 18 residues in the CDR3.

The CDR3 bases are TGTGCCAGCAGACCACAGGGGGCCGGGGAAGAGACCCAGTACTTC. This codes for CASRPQGAGEETQYF. The chain is built from TRBV25-1 and TRBJ2-5, with 9 positions matching TRBD1. The germline V gene has CDR1 MGHDK and CDR2 SYGVNS. With 6 bases clipped from V and 3 bases from J, the junction kept 8 bases outside the gene matches. The CDR3 is 15 amino acids.

This clone was seen once. The chain uses TRBV5-1 and TRBJ1-4; D is ambiguous. The CDR3 extends over 14 amino acids. The germline CDR1 and CDR2 sequences are SGHRS and YFSETQ. Trimming removed 5 bases at V and 6 bases at J, with 14 bases between. The CDR3 region has the DNA TGCGCCAGCAGGGAGGGCCGTGGGCATGAAAAACTGTTTTTT. Its translation is CASREGRGHEKLFF.

This clone was found once. The chain carries TRBV28 and TRBJ1-4; perhaps TRBD1 as D (6 bases). The CDR3 contains 14 residues. CDR1 is MDHEN, CDR2 SYDVKM, per germline. Trimming left V 4 bases short and J 5 bases short, with 11 bases between. In nucleotides, the CDR3 is TGTGCCAGCAGTTATCATCAGGGGAATGAAAAACTGTTTTTT. Its translation is CASSYHQGNEKLFF.

The rearrangement links TRBV7-9 to TRBJ2-7, with a possible D match to TRBD1 (6 bases). The V and J ends lost 5 bases and 3 bases respectively, with 14 bases between them. The CDR3 is 14 residues long. The germline V gene has CDR1 SEHNR and CDR2 FQNEAQ (reference sequence). The chain's CDR3 is CASSPDSPDYEQYF. DNA for the CDR3: TGTGCCAGCAGCCCGGACAGTCCTGACTACGAGCAGTACTTC.